This record covers a single T cell receptor (beta chain). The V gene lost 5 bases and the J gene lost 2 bases, with 5 bases spanning the gap. The germline CDR1 and CDR2 sequences are MNHEY and SVGAGI. The CDR3 spans 12 residues. An amount of RNA that ranged from 0.5 to 1 ug was reverse transcribed with random hexamers. TCRdb used MiXCR to reprocess the immunoSEQ multiplex PCR reads, holding one entry per CDR3 protein. The data contain hundreds of thousands of distinct CDR3 sequences, about 96% of them singletons. This sample was taken from a study of CD8 T cells in Susac syndrome. The receptor comes from a human donor with Susac syndrome. V gene TRBV6-5 combines with J gene TRBJ2-3; D is ambiguous. The sequencing sample was made of CD4+ T cells from PBMCs. The CDR3 nucleotides are TGTGCCAGCAGTGACACCACAGATACGCAGTATTTT. It codes for CASSDTTDTQYF.